One and the same sample provided the 2 T cell receptor beta chains below, sequenced in a study of T-cell reconstitution after alpha-beta-depleted transplantation in children. Unique molecular identifiers tagged the TCRbeta library. From the PCR reads, TCRdb called clonotypes with MiXCR, one entry per CDR3 protein. Among 100,000 to 150,000 distinct CDR3 sequences listed, 23% were seen once. This sample comprised PBMCs, mostly from graft donor cells, obtained 180 days after TCRalphabeta/CD19-depleted stem cell transplant. The source is a male patient aged 2-9 years who had a stem cell transplant for chronic granulomatous disease, so the T cells may come from the graft donor.

The rearrangement uses TRBV29-1 and TRBJ2-1; no reliable D call. CDR1 is SQVTM, CDR2 ANQGSEA, per germline. This CDR3 is built from 13 residues. The V end lost 4 bases, the J end lost 3 bases, and 10 bases lay between the germline ends. The DNA for the CDR3 is TGCAGCGTTGTTGGTCGTGTCTACAATGAGCAGTTCTTC. Translating gives CSVVGRVYNEQFF.

This clonotype was found many times. This chain's CDR3 is CASSLGSSGSQETQYF. The CDR3 DNA is TGCGCCAGCAGCTTGGGGTCTAGCGGGAGTCAAGAGACCCAGTACTTC. The chain employs TRBV5-1 and TRBJ2-5; TRBD2 agrees at 10 bases. The germline V gene encodes CDR1 SGHRS and CDR2 YFSETQ. After removal of 0 bases from V and 2 bases from J, the junction contained 4 bases not matched to a gene. The CDR3 length is 16 residues.